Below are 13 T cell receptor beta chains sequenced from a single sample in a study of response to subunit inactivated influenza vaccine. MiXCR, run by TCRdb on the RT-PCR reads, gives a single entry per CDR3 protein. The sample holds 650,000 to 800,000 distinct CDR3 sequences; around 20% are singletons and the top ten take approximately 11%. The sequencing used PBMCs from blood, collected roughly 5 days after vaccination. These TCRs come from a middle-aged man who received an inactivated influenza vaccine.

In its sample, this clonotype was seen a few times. CDR3 sequence reads: CASSLDQGPGGETQYF. CDR3 sequence (DNA): TGCGCCAGCAGCTTGGATCAGGGACCGGGGGGAGAGACCCAGTACTTC. The chain employs TRBV5-1 and TRBJ2-5; 7 positions agree with TRBD2. Per the germline V gene, CDR1 is SGHRS and CDR2 is YFSETQ. The CDR3 is made up of 16 amino acids. With 0 bases clipped from V and 4 bases from J, the junction kept 9 bases outside the gene matches.

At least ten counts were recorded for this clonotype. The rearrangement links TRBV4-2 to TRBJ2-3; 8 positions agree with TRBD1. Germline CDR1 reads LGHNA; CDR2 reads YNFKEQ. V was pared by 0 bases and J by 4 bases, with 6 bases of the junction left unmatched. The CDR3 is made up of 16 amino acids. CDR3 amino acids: CASSQDTAGGSDTQYF. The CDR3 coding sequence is TGTGCCAGCAGCCAAGATACGGCAGGGGGCTCAGATACGCAGTATTTT.

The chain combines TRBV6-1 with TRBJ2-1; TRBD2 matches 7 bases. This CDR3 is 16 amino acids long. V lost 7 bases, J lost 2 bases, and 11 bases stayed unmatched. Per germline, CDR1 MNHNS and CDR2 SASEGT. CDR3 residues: CASTSTPGLAYNEQFF. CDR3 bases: TGTGCCAGCACTAGTACCCCCGGACTAGCCTACAATGAGCAGTTCTTC.

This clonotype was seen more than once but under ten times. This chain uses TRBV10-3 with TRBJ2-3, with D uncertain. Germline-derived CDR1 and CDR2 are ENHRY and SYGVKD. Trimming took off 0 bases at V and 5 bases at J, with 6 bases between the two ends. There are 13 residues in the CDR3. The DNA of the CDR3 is TGTGCCATCAGTGAGTCCCAGAGAGATACGCAGTATTTT. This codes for CAISESQRDTQYF.

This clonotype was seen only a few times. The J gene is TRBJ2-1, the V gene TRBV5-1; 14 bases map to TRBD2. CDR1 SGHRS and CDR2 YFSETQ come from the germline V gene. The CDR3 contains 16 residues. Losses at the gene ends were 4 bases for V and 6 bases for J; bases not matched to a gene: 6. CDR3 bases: TGCGCCAGCAGCCCAAGGACTAGCGGGGGGCCCAATGAGCAGTTCTTC. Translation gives CASSPRTSGGPNEQFF.

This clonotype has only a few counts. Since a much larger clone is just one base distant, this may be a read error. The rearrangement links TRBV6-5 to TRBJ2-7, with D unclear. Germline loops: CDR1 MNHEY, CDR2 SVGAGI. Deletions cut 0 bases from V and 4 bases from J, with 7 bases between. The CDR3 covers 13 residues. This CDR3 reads CASSYSKGYEQYF. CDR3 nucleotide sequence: TGTGCCAGCAGTTACTCGAAAGGGTACGAGCAGTACTTC.

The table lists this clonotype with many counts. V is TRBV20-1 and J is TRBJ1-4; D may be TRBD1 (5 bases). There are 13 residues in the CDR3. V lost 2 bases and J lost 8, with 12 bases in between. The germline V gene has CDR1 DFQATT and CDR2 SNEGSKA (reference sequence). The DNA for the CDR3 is TGCAGTGCTAGATGGCGTGGGGGAGAAAAACTGTTTTTT. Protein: CSARWRGGEKLFF.

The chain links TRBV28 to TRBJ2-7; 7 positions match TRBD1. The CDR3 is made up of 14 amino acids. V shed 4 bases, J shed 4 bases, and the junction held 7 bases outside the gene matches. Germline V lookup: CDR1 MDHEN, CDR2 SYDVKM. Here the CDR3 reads CASSSIPGQYEQYF. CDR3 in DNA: TGTGCCAGCAGTTCAATTCCGGGACAGTACGAGCAGTACTTC.

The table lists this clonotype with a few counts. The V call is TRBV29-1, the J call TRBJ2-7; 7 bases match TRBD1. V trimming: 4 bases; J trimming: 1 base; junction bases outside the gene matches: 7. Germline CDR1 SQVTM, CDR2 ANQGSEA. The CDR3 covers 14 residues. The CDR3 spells CSVGEPGQSYEQYF. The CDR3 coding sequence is TGCAGCGTTGGGGAACCGGGACAGTCCTACGAGCAGTACTTC.

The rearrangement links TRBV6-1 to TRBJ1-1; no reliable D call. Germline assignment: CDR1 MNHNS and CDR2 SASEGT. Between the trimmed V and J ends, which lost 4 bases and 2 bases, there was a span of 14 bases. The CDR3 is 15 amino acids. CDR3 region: CASSVGRWGNTEAFF. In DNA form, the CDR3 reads TGTGCCAGCAGTGTAGGGAGGTGGGGTAACACTGAAGCTTTCTTT.

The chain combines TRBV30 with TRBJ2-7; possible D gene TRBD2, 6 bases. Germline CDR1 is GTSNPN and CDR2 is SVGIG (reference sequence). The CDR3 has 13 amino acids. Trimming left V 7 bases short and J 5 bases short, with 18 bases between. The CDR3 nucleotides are TGTGCCTCCGTGGGAGGCCCTGGCAACGAGCAGTACTTC. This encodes CASVGGPGNEQYF. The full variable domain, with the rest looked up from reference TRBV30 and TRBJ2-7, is SQTIHQWPATLVQPVGSPLSLECTVEGTSNPNLYWYRQAAGRGLQLLFYSVGIGQISSEVPQNLSASRPQDRQFILSSKKLLLSDSGFYLCASVGGPGNEQYFGPGTRLTVT.

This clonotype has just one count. CDR3 in amino acids: CASSLARLEGGSPLHF. Written as DNA, the CDR3 is TGTGCCAGCAGTTTAGCGCGTCTAGAAGGTGGTTCACCCCTCCACTTT. The chain has TRBV12-3 or TRBV12-4 and TRBJ1-6, with D hard to call. Trimming removed 0 bases at V and 9 bases at J, with 15 bases between. The CDR3 covers 16 residues.

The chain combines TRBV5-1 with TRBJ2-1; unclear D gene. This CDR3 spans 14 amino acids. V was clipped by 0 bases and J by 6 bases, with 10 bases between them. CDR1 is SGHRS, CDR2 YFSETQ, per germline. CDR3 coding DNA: TGCGCCAGCAGCTTGGGATTAGGAAGCAATGAGCAGTTCTTC. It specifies CASSLGLGSNEQFF.